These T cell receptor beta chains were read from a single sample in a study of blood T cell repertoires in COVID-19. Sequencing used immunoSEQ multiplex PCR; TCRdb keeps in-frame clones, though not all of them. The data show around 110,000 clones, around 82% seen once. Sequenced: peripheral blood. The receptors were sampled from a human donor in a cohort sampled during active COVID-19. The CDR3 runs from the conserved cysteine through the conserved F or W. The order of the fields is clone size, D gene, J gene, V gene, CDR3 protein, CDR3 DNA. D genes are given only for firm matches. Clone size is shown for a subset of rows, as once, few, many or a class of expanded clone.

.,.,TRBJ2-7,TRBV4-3,CASSQGVGQGSYEQYF,TGCGCCAGCAGCCAAGGGGTGGGCCAGGGGTCCTACGAGCAGTACTTC
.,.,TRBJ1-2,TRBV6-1,CASSEQGYGYTF,TGTGCCAGCAGTGAACAGGGCTATGGCTACACCTTC
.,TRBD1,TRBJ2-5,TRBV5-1,CASSDGTGRQETQYF,TGCGCCAGCAGCGACGGGACAGGGAGGCAAGAGACCCAGTACTTC
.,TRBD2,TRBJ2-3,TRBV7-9,CASSFSGPSTDTQYF,TGTGCCAGCAGCTTTAGCGGGCCGAGCACAGATACGCAGTATTTT
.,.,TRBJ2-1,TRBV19,CASSILISDNEQFF,TGTGCCAGTAGTATACTAATCTCGGACAATGAGCAGTTCTTC
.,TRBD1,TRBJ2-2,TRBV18,CASSPRQGTGELFF,TGTGCCAGCTCACCCAGACAGGGCACCGGGGAGCTGTTTTTT
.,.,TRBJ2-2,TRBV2,CASRRGTGELFF,TGTGCCAGCAGACGAGGGACCGGGGAGCTGTTTTTT
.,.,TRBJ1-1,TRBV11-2,CASSLSPGGGGTEAFF,TGTGCCAGCAGCTTAAGTCCGGGGGGAGGAGGCACTGAAGCTTTCTTT
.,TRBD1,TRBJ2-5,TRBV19,CASSMLGGEVETQYF,TGTGCCAGTAGTATGCTAGGGGGCGAGGTAGAGACCCAGTACTTC
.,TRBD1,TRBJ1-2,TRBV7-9,CASIHIPTGDHGYTF,TGTGCCAGCATCCATATACCAACAGGGGATCATGGCTACACCTTC
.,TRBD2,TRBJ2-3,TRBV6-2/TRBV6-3,CASSYPRLAGDTDTQYF,TGTGCCAGCAGTTATCCCCGACTAGCGGGGGACACAGATACGCAGTATTTT
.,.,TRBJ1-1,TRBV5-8,CASSLLQGNTEAFF,TGTGCCAGCAGCCTTCTGCAGGGGAACACTGAAGCTTTCTTT
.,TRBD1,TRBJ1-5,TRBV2,CASSPRTGGGQPQHF,TGTGCCAGCAGTCCTAGAACAGGGGGGGGGCAGCCCCAGCATTTT
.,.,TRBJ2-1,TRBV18,CASSPPRVSSHPNEQFF,TGTGCCAGCTCACCACCCCGGGTCTCTTCCCACCCGAATGAGCAGTTCTTC
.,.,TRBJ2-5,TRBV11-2,CASSFNREETQYF,TGTGCCAGCAGCTTCAACAGGGAAGAGACCCAGTACTTC
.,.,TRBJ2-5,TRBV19,CATQAAEASETQYF,TGTGCCACCCAGGCAGCGGAGGCCAGTGAGACCCAGTACTTC
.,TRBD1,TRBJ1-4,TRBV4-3,CASSRPGTVNEKLFF,TGCGCCAGCAGCCGCCCCGGGACAGTTAATGAAAAACTGTTTTTT
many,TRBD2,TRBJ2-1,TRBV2,CASSEASLTSGSSEQFF,TGTGCCAGCAGTGAAGCTTCCCTGACTAGCGGGAGTTCGGAGCAGTTCTTC
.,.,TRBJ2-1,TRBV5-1,CASSLMDSNMNEQFF,TGCGCCAGCAGCTTGATGGACTCTAATATGAATGAGCAGTTCTTC
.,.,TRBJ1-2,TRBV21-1,CASSSCNYGYTF,TGTGCCAGCAGCTCTTGTAACTATGGCTACACCTTC
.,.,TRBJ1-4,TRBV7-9,CASSLVGADEKLFF,TGTGCCAGCAGCTTAGTAGGGGCTGACGAAAAACTGTTTTTT
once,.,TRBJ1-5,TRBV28,CASSTLGGNQPQHF,TGTGCCAGCAGTACTTTGGGAGGCAATCAGCCCCAGCATTTT
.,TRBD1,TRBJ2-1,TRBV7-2,CASSSNQGASYNEQFF,TGTGCCAGCAGCTCCAACCAGGGGGCTTCCTACAATGAGCAGTTCTTC
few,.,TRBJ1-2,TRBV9,CASSTGAGVDGYTF,TGTGCCAGCAGCACAGGAGCAGGGGTTGATGGCTACACCTTC
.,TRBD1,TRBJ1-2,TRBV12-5,CASGLDGQGRTTF,TGTGCTAGTGGTTTGGACGGACAGGGCCGGACTACCTTC
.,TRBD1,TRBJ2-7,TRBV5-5,CASSPQGAPYEQYF,TGTGCCAGCAGCCCACAGGGGGCGCCCTACGAGCAGTACTTC
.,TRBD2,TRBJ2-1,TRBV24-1,CATSDLTLADNEQFF,TGTGCCACCAGTGATTTGACCCTAGCGGACAATGAGCAGTTCTTC
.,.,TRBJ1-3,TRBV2,CASNAGLGNTIYF,TGTGCCAGCAATGCGGGACTCGGAAACACCATATATTTT
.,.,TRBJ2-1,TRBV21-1,CANSLTGTSGINEQFF,TGTGCCAACTCGCTTACCGGGACTAGCGGGATCAATGAGCAGTTCTTC
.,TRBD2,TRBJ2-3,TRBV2,CASNGGLARTDTQYF,TGTGCCAGCAACGGAGGACTAGCGCGCACAGATACGCAGTATTTT
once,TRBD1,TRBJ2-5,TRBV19,CASSAGTGTGGAETQYF,TGTGCCAGTAGCGCTGGTACCGGGACAGGGGGCGCAGAGACCCAGTACTTC
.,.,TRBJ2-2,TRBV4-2,CASRGLGGGNTGELFF,TGTGCCAGCAGGGGTTTGGGGGGAGGAAACACCGGGGAGCTGTTTTTT
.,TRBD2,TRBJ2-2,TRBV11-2,CASSLGGLAGDTGELFF,TGTGCCAGCAGCTTAGGTGGTCTAGCGGGGGACACCGGGGAGCTGTTTTTT
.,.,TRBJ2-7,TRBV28,CASSRVYEQYF,TGTGCCAGCTCCAGGGTCTACGAGCAGTACTTC
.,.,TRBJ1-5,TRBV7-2,CASSLGSLQPQHF,TGTGCCAGCAGCTTAGGGAGCTTACAGCCCCAGCATTTT
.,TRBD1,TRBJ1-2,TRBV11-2,CASSVRDRSYGYTF,TGTGCCAGCAGCGTAAGGGACAGAAGCTATGGCTACACCTTC
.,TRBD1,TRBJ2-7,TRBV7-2,CASSLDRGGQYF,TGTGCCAGCAGCTTGGACAGGGGAGGACAGTACTTC
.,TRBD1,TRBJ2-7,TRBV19,CASREQGQGHYEQYF,TGTGCCAGTCGAGAACAGGGACAGGGACACTACGAGCAGTACTTC
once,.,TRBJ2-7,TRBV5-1,CASSLAQDFYEQYF,TGCGCCAGCAGCTTGGCCCAGGACTTCTACGAGCAGTACTTC
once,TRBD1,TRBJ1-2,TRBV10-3,CAISDLDRVDYTF,TGTGCCATCAGTGATTTGGACAGGGTGGACTACACCTTC
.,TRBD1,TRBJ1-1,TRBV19,CASSKTGENTEAFF,TGTGCCAGTAGTAAGACAGGGGAGAACACTGAAGCTTTCTTT
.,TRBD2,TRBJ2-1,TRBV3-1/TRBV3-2,CASSQAGEGGQFF,TGTGCCAGCAGCCAAGCGGGGGAGGGTGGGCAGTTCTTC
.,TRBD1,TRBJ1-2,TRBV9,CASSPAGGNYGYTF,TGTGCCAGCAGCCCGGCAGGGGGCAACTATGGCTACACCTTC
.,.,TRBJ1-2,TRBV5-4,CASSSGSLISHGYTF,TGTGCCAGCAGCTCTGGCTCCCTCATTTCCCACGGCTACACCTTC
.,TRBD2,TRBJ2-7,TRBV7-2,CASSPGTSGSDTYEQYF,TGTGCCAGCAGCCCAGGGACTAGCGGGAGCGACACCTACGAGCAGTACTTC
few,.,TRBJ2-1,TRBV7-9,CASSTQGKGEQFF,TGTGCCAGCAGCACCCAGGGAAAAGGAGAGCAGTTCTTC
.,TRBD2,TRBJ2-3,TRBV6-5,CASGLAGGRADTQYF,TGTGCCAGCGGACTAGCGGGAGGCCGCGCAGATACGCAGTATTTT
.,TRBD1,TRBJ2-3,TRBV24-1,CATSERGQGFTDTQYF,TGTGCCACCAGTGAGCGCGGACAGGGGTTCACAGATACGCAGTATTTT
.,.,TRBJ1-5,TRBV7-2,CASSGGSSNQPQHF,TGTGCCAGTTCGGGGGGGAGCAGCAATCAGCCCCAGCATTTT
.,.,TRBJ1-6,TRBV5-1,CASSLARYNSPLHF,TGCGCCAGCAGCTTGGCCAGATATAATTCACCCCTCCACTTT
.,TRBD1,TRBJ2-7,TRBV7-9,CASSTRDRAYEQYF,TGTGCCAGCAGCACCCGGGACAGGGCCTACGAGCAGTACTTC
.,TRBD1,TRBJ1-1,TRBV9,CASSARQGGNTEAFF,TGTGCCAGCAGCGCACGACAGGGGGGGAACACTGAAGCTTTCTTT
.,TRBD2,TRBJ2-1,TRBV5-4,CASSPGGAGVYEQFF,TGTGCCAGCAGCCCCGGGGGAGCGGGAGTATATGAGCAGTTCTTC
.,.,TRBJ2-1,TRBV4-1,CASSQVIVWTPAYNEQFF,TGCGCCAGCAGCCAAGTCATAGTTTGGACTCCGGCCTACAATGAGCAGTTCTTC
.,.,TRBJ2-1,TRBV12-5,CASGQGSVSGGEQFF,TGTGCTAGTGGCCAGGGGAGCGTATCGGGAGGAGAGCAGTTCTTC
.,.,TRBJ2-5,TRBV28,CASSPMHRETQYF,TGTGCCAGCAGCCCTATGCACAGGGAGACCCAGTACTTC
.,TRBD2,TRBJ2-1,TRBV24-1,CATSDTRLANIQFF,TGTGCCACCAGTGATACCCGACTAGCCAACATACAGTTCTTC
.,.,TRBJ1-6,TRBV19,CASSPRTGSSYNSPLHF,TGTGCCAGTAGTCCGAGGACGGGGAGCTCCTATAATTCACCCCTCCACTTT
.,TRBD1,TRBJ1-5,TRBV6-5,CASRGQGRNQPQHF,TGTGCCAGCAGGGGACAGGGTAGAAATCAGCCCCAGCATTTT
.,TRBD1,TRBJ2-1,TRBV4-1,CASSYSGTGSSYNEQFF,TGCGCCAGCAGCTATTCCGGGACAGGGAGCTCCTACAATGAGCAGTTCTTC